Here is one TCR beta chain with its context. The antigen is not known. Documented time point: blood 4 weeks post-SBRT, at nephrectomy. Regarding treatment: 15 Gy SBRT to primary tumor, nephrectomy 4 weeks later. The data stem from a study of radiation and T cells in renal cell carcinoma. General observations from the study: In blood, top tumor clones expanded by 2 weeks, shrinking by 4.

Some clones are missing from TCRdb's copy, which holds only in-frame ones; the method was immunoSEQ multiplex PCR. The repertoire consists of about 78,000 clones, with roughly nine tenths occurring once and the leading ten covering 5.5% to 7%. The CDR3 runs 19 residues. CDR1 and CDR2 (germline): MNHEY, SMNVEV (reference sequence). Trimming stripped 3 bases from V and 8 bases from J, with 29 bases between. This TCR was recovered from a woman in her 70s with renal cell carcinoma. The sample in question was blood, obtained from a patient whose treatment included radiotherapy and nephrectomy. V gene TRBV27 combines with J gene TRBJ2-1; tentatively, D is TRBD2 (6 bases). The chain's CDR3 is CASSFLGSRGGGKGYEQFF. The CDR3 DNA is TGTGCCAGCAGTTTTCTCGGATCTCGAGGTGGGGGGAAGGGGTATGAGCAGTTCTTC.